This T cell receptor (beta chain) was profiled in a study of blood T cell repertoires in COVID-19. Study-level information: The samples span acute and convalescent COVID-19 from the United States, Italy and Spain. Sources were T cells, B-cell-depleted T cells, or PBMCs; the material itself was cDNA or gDNA.

This clone has only a few counts. Germline loops: CDR1 MNHEY, CDR2 SMNVEV (reference sequence). The CDR3 loop spans 17 amino acids. Trimming took 0 bases from V and 1 from J, leaving 13 bases between them. Original methodology: Amplified reference gene primers provided the basis for estimating nucleated cell counts. The data were produced by immunoSEQ multiplex PCR, yet TCRdb's version contains in-frame clones alone and is incomplete. V and J calls and clone size are as listed in that table; D and trimming were resolved from the DNA. The repertoire holds roughly 300,000 clones, with 85% as singletons.

The sequence was obtained from a human donor in a cohort sampled during active COVID-19. J is TRBJ2-4 and V is TRBV27, with a weak D call TRBD1 (6 bases). What was sequenced was peripheral blood. CDR3 sequence: CASSLSPTGQAKNIQYF. DNA of the CDR3: TGTGCCAGCAGTTTATCACCGACCGGACAGGCCAAAAACATTCAGTACTTC.